The rows below give T cell receptor beta chains drawn from one sample of a study of OX40 agonist ivuxolimab in advanced cancers. Some clones are missing from TCRdb's copy, which holds only in-frame ones; the method was immunoSEQ multiplex PCR. The data show more than 45,000 clones, just over 90% seen once. Sequences were derived from CD4+ or CD8+ T cells sorted from blood, sampled in a trial of the OX40 agonist ivuxolimab. These TCRs come from an adult with an advanced solid tumor such as melanoma, head and neck, liver or kidney cancer. CDR3s include the opening cysteine and the closing phenylalanine or tryptophan. The D gene is left open where the match is weak. Rows may omit the clone size; those that give it use once, few, many or a size class.

size | J | V | D | CDR3 | DNA
NA | TRBJ2-2 | TRBV5-5 | TRBD2 | CASSSYPGTSYSRELFF | TGTGCCAGCAGCTCCTACCCCGGGACTAGCTATAGCCGGGAGCTGTTTTTT
once | TRBJ1-3 | TRBV4-1 | NA | CASSQDPVGSSGNTIYF | TGCGCCAGCAGCCAAGATCCCGTGGGGAGCTCTGGAAACACCATATATTTT
NA | TRBJ2-2 | TRBV11-2 | NA | CASSLAVSNTGELFF | TGTGCCAGCAGCTTAGCCGTCTCGAACACCGGGGAGCTGTTTTTT
NA | TRBJ1-2 | TRBV29-1 | TRBD1 | CSVEAQTGEEEGYTF | TGCAGCGTTGAAGCGCAGACAGGGGAAGAGGAGGGCTACACCTTC
once | TRBJ1-2 | TRBV20-1 | NA | CSARFGGYTF | TGCAGTGCTAGATTTGGTGGCTACACCTTC
NA | TRBJ2-1 | TRBV7-3 | TRBD1 | CASSLGQGNNEQFF | TGTGCCAGCAGCCTGGGACAGGGTAACAATGAGCAGTTCTTC
NA | TRBJ2-7 | TRBV4-2 | TRBD1 | CASSHTPGQGGDEQYF | TGTGCCAGCAGCCATACGCCGGGACAGGGAGGTGACGAGCAGTACTTC
NA | TRBJ2-1 | TRBV5-5 | NA | CASSLSWAYEQFF | TGTGCCAGCAGCTTAAGCTGGGCGTATGAGCAGTTCTTC
NA | TRBJ2-1 | TRBV5-5 | NA | CASSLVMSFGSYNEQFF | TGTGCCAGCAGCTTGGTTATGTCCTTTGGCTCCTACAATGAGCAGTTCTTC
NA | TRBJ1-2 | TRBV5-1 | NA | CASSLAKREGYTF | TGCGCCAGCAGCTTGGCCAAGAGAGAAGGCTACACCTTC
NA | TRBJ2-5 | TRBV29-1 | NA | CSVETGRGETQYF | TGCAGCGTTGAAACTGGCAGGGGAGAGACCCAGTACTTC
once | TRBJ2-1 | TRBV27 | NA | CASNRQGGSYNEQFF | TGTGCCAGCAACCGACAGGGAGGCTCCTACAATGAGCAGTTCTTC